What follows describes a single T cell receptor beta chain. The CDR3 has 15 residues. Trimming pared 0 bases from V and 5 bases from J, leaving 14 bases between. Per the germline V gene, CDR1 is SGHRS and CDR2 is YFSETQ. Healthy and HIV-negative, the adult donors had no recent acute infections or vaccinations. This record comes from a study of shared clonotypes between healthy human individuals. Study-level background: Donors were a couple of women and three men aged 18 to 49. CD4 naive and memory got three plates each, CD8 naive two, CD8 memory one.

TCRdb's copy holds only in-frame clones and misses some; the assay was immunoSEQ multiplex PCR. Among approximately 2.4 million clones listed, 90% to 97% were seen once. The chain carries TRBV5-1 and TRBJ1-1; a possible D gene is TRBD1 (6 bases). Sequencing was done on a sample of naive CD4+ T cells sorted from blood. Subset here: CD45RA+ positively selected. The source of this sequence is a man younger than 30 in good health. The DNA for the CDR3 is TGCGCCAGCAGCTTGGCCCCGGGGGCGATTACTGAAGCTTTCTTT. It specifies CASSLAPGAITEAFF.